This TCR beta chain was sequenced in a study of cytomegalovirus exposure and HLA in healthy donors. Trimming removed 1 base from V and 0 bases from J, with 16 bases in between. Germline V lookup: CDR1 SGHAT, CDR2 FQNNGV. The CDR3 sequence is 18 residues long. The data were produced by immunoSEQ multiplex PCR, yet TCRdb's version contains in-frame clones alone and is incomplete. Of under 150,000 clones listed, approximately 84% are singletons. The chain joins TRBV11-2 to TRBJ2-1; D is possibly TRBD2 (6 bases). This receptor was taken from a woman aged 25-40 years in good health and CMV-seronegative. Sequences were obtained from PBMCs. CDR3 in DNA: TGTGCCAGCAGCTTAGTTGTCGGCGCGGGGAGCTCCTACAATGAGCAGTTCTTC. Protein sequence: CASSLVVGAGSSYNEQFF. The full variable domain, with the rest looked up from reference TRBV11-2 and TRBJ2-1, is EAGVAQSPRYKIIEKRQSVAFWCNPISGHATLYWYQQILGQGPKLLIQFQNNGVVDDSQLPKDRFSAERLKGVDSTLKIQPAKLEDSAVYLCASSLVVGAGSSYNEQFFGPGTRLTVL.